This T cell receptor beta chain was documented in a study of shared clonotypes between healthy human individuals. General observations from the study: Clonotype sharing among donors, it was expected, would be affected by sequencing depth.

The study drew all its donors from Caucasian adults living in Nashville, Tennessee. Assay used: immunoSEQ multiplex PCR; TCRdb lists only in-frame clones, some missing. The sample has approximately 2.5 million clones, 93% seen once. V shed 5 bases and J 5 bases; nucleotides not matched to a gene: 9. CDR1 is MDHEN, CDR2 SYDVKM, per germline. The CDR3 runs to 15 residues. Worth noting for this clone: Its antigen is still unknown.

The V call is TRBV28, the J call TRBJ2-7; 10 bases fit TRBD2. The sample comprised naive CD4+ T cells from PBMCs. Subset in this sample: CD45RA+ positively selected. The TCR was taken from a man aged 18 to 30 in good health. Some clones in this sample may be carry-over from other donors' samples. The CDR3 spells CASSDSSGSVDEQYF. The DNA for the CDR3 is TGTGCCAGCAGTGATTCTAGCGGGAGCGTCGACGAGCAGTACTTC.